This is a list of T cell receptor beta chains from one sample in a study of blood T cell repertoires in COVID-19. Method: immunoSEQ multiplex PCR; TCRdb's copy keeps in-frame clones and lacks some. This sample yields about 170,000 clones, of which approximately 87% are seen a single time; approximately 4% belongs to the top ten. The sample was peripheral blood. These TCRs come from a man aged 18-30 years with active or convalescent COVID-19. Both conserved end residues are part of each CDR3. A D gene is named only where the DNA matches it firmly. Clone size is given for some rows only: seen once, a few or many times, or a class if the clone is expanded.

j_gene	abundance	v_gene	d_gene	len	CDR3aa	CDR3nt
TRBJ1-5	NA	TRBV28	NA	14	CASSLGFLNQPQHF	TGTGCCAGCAGTCTCGGGTTCCTCAATCAGCCCCAGCATTTT
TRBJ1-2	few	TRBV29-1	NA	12	CSVARGNYGYTF	TGCAGCGTTGCCAGGGGAAACTATGGCTACACCTTC
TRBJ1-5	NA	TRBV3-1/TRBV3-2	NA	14	CASSQRQSNQPQHF	TGTGCCAGCAGCCAGAGACAGAGCAATCAGCCCCAGCATTTT
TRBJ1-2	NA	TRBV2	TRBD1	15	CASSGGDSIPLGYTF	TGTGCCAGCAGTGGTGGGGACAGTATCCCTCTGGGCTACACCTTC
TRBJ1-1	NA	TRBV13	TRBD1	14	CASSLGQGDTEAFF	TGTGCCAGCAGCTTAGGTCAGGGGGACACTGAAGCTTTCTTT
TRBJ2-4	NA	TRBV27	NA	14	CASSLAGAKNIQYF	TGTGCCAGCAGTTTAGCAGGGGCCAAAAACATTCAGTACTTC
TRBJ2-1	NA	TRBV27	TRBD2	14	CATLRASGGGEQFF	TGTGCCACCTTACGGGCTAGCGGGGGTGGTGAGCAGTTCTTC
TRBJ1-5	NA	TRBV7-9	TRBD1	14	CASSPGQLNQPQHF	TGTGCCAGCAGCCCGGGACAGCTAAATCAGCCCCAGCATTTT
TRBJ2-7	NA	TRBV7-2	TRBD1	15	CASSLVGDRAYEQYF	TGTGCCAGCAGCTTAGTTGGGGACAGAGCATACGAGCAGTACTTC
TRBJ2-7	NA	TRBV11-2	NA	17	CASSFSNANTYSYEQYF	TGTGCCAGCAGCTTTAGCAACGCAAACACCTACTCCTACGAGCAGTACTTC
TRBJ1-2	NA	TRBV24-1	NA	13	CATSGGTNYGYTF	TGTGCCACCAGCGGGGGGACTAACTATGGCTACACCTTC
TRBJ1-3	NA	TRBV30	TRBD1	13	CAWKGDRVDTIYF	TGTGCCTGGAAGGGGGACAGGGTAGACACCATATATTTT
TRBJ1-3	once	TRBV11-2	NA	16	CASSLHDSRTGNTIYF	TGTGCCAGCAGCCTCCACGACAGCCGGACAGGAAACACCATATATTTT
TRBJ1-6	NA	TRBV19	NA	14	CASSIAGGRSPLHF	TGTGCCAGTAGTATAGCGGGAGGGCGGTCACCCCTCCACTTT
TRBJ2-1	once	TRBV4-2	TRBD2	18	CASSQDLRLAGGNNEQFF	TGTGCCAGCAGCCAAGATCTCCGCCTAGCGGGGGGAAACAATGAGCAGTTCTTC
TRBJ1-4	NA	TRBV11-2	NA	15	CASSLYRGGWEKLFF	TGTGCCAGCAGCTTATATAGAGGAGGGTGGGAAAAACTGTTTTTT
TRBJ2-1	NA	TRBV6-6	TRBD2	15	CASSLIAGGGDEQFF	TGTGCCAGCAGCTTAATAGCGGGGGGGGGCGATGAGCAGTTCTTC
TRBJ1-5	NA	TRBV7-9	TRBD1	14	CASSSGQGKQPQHF	TGTGCCAGCAGCTCGGGACAGGGTAAACAGCCCCAGCATTTT
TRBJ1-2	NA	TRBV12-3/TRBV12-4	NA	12	CASSLFLYGYTF	TGTGCCAGCAGTTTATTCCTCTATGGCTACACCTTC
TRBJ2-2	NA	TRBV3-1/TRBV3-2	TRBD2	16	CASSPTSERNTGELFF	TGTGCCAGCAGCCCTACTAGCGAACGTAACACCGGGGAGCTGTTTTTT
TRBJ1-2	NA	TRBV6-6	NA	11	CASSPGVGYTF	TGTGCCAGCAGTCCCGGGGTAGGCTACACCTTC
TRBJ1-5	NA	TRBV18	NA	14	CASSQGQYNQPQHF	TGTGCCAGCTCACAAGGACAGTACAATCAGCCCCAGCATTTT
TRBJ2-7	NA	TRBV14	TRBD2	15	CASSQGTSAPYEQYF	TGTGCCAGCAGCCAGGGGACTAGCGCTCCCTACGAGCAGTACTTC
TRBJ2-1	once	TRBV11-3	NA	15	CASSLDGLPYNEQFF	TGTGCCAGCAGCTTAGATGGGCTTCCCTACAATGAGCAGTTCTTC
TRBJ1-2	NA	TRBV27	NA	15	CASSFITERNYGYTF	TGTGCCAGCAGTTTTATAACAGAACGAAACTATGGCTACACCTTC
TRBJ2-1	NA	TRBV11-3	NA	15	CASSSLGAAGNEQFF	TGTGCCAGCAGCTCCCTGGGGGCAGCGGGGAATGAGCAGTTCTTC
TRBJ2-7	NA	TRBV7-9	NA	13	CASSPAGWYEQYF	TGTGCCAGCAGCCCCGCAGGGTGGTACGAGCAGTACTTC
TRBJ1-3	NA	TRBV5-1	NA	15	CASSPDRPGGNTIYF	TGCGCCAGCAGCCCGGATCGGCCAGGGGGAAACACCATATATTTT
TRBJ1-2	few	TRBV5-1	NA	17	CASSYQTALRERNGYTF	TGCGCCAGCAGCTACCAGACCGCCCTACGCGAGAGGAATGGCTACACCTTC
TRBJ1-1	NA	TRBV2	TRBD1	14	CASSYQGVGTEAFF	TGTGCCAGCAGTTACCAGGGGGTGGGCACTGAAGCTTTCTTT
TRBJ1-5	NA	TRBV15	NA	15	CATSRDPEGVRPQHF	TGTGCCACCAGCAGAGATCCCGAGGGTGTTCGGCCCCAGCATTTT
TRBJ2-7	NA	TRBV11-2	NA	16	CASSLDRLGVSYEQYF	TGTGCCAGCAGCTTAGATCGCCTGGGAGTCTCCTACGAGCAGTACTTC
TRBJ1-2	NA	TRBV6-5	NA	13	CASSQGLVYGYTF	TGTGCCAGCAGTCAGGGTTTAGTCTATGGCTACACCTTC
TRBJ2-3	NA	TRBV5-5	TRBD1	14	CASSYRTGGDTQYF	TGTGCCAGCAGCTACAGGACAGGGGGTGATACGCAGTATTTT
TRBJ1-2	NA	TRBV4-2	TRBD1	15	CASSQPTGGRYGYTF	TGTGCCAGCAGCCAGCCGACAGGGGGCAGATATGGCTACACCTTC
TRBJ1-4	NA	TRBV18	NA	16	CASSTIGGQPDEKLFF	TGTGCCAGCTCAACCATAGGAGGACAGCCCGATGAAAAACTGTTTTTT
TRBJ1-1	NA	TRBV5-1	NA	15	CASSWGGVRNAEAFF	TGCGCCAGCAGCTGGGGGGGAGTTCGGAACGCTGAAGCTTTCTTT
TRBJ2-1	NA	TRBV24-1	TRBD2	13	CATSGTSVNEQFF	TGTGCCACATCCGGGACTAGCGTAAATGAGCAGTTCTTC
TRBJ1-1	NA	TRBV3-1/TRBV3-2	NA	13	CASSQEPRGEAFF	TGTGCCAGCAGCCAAGAACCCAGGGGTGAAGCTTTCTTT
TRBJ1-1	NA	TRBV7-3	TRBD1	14	CASSPGGLQGEAFF	TGTGCCAGCAGCCCAGGGGGATTACAGGGCGAAGCTTTCTTT
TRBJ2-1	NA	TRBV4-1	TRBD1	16	CASSQDLGQINNEQFF	TGCGCCAGCAGCCAAGATCTGGGACAGATAAACAATGAGCAGTTCTTC
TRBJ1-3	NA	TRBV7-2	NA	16	CASSLVGQSSGNTIYF	TGTGCCAGCAGCTTAGTTGGACAGAGCTCTGGAAACACCATATATTTT
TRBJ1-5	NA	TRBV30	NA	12	CAWSLGNQPQHF	TGTGCCTGGAGTCTCGGCAATCAGCCCCAGCATTTT
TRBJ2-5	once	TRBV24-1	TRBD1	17	CATSQPTGTGSGETQYF	TGTGCCACCAGCCAACCGACCGGGACAGGGAGCGGAGAGACCCAGTACTTC
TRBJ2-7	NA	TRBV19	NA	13	CASSPTVFYEQYF	TGTGCCAGTAGTCCGACAGTCTTCTACGAGCAGTACTTC
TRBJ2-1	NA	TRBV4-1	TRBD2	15	CASSHASGRANEQFF	TGCGCCAGCAGCCATGCTAGCGGGAGGGCGAATGAGCAGTTCTTC
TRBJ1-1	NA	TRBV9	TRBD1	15	CASSSGESGGTEAFF	TGTGCCAGCAGCTCTGGGGAATCAGGGGGCACTGAAGCTTTCTTT
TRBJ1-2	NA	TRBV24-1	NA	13	CATSDWEADGYTF	TGTGCCACCAGTGATTGGGAGGCGGATGGCTACACCTTC